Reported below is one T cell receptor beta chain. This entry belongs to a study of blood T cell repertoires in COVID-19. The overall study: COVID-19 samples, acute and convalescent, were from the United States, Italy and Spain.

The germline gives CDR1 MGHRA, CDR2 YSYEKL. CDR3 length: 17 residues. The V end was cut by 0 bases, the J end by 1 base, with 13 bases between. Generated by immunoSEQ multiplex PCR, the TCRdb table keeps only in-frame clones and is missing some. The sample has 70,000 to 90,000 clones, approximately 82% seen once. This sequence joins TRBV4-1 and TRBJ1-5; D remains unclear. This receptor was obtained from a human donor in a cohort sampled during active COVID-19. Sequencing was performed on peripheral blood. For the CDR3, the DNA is TGCGCCAGCAGCCAAGATAACCAGATCGGGAGCAATCAGCCCCAGCATTTT. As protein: CASSQDNQIGSNQPQHF.